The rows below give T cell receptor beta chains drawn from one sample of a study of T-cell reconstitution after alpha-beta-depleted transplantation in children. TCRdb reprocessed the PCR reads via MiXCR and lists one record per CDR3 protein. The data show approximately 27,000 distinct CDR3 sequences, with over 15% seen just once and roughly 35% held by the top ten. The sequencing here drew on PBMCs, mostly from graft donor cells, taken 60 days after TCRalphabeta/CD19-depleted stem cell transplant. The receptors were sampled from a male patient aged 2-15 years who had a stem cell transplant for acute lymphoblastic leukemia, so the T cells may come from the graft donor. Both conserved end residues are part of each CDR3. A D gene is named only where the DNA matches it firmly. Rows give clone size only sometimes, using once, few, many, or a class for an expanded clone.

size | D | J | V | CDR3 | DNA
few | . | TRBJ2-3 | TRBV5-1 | CASSQVTDTQYF | TGCGCCAGCAGCCAGGTCACAGATACGCAGTATTTT
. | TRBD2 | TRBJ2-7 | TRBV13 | CASSLSGGRYEQYF | TGTGCCAGCAGCTTATCGGGGGGGCGCTACGAGCAGTACTTC
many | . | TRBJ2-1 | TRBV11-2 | CASSLPPRNEQFF | TGTGCCAGCAGCTTACCTCCTAGAAATGAGCAGTTCTTC
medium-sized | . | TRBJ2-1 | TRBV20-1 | CSARQVVNYNEQFF | TGCAGTGCTCGCCAGGTTGTAAACTACAATGAGCAGTTCTTC
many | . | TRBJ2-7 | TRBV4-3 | CASSQAGGSYEQYF | TGCGCCAGCAGCCAAGCTGGGGGGTCCTACGAGCAGTACTTC
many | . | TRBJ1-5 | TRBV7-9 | CASSLDSNQPQHF | TGTGCCAGCAGCTTAGACAGCAATCAGCCCCAGCATTTT
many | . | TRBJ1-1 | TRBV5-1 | CASSLQPGVRTEAFF | TGCGCCAGCAGCCTTCAACCGGGGGTACGGACTGAAGCTTTCTTT
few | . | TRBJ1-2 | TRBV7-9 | CASSPMGWYGYTF | TGTGCCAGCAGCCCGATGGGTTGGTATGGCTACACCTTC
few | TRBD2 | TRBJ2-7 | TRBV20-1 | CSARDWTSGRFEQYF | TGCAGTGCTAGAGATTGGACTAGCGGGAGATTCGAGCAGTACTTC
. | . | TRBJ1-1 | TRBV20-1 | CSAYSGITEAFF | TGCAGTGCATACTCAGGGATCACTGAAGCTTTCTTT
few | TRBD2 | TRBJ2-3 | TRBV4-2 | CASSQRLAGGPDTQYF | TGTGCCAGCAGCCAAAGACTAGCGGGGGGGCCAGATACGCAGTATTTT
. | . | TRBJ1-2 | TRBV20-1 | CSADNYGYTF | TGCAGTGCTGACAACTATGGCTACACCTTC
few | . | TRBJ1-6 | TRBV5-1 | CASSLDRVDSYNSPLHF | TGCGCCAGCAGCTTGGACAGGGTGGACTCCTATAATTCACCCCTCCACTTT
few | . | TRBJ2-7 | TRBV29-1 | CSVEDGTSIDEQYF | TGCAGCGTTGAAGATGGAACTAGCATCGACGAGCAGTACTTC
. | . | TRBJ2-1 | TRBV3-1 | CASSQDWGVWWNEQFF | TGTGCCAGCAGCCAAGATTGGGGTGTCTGGTGGAATGAGCAGTTCTTC
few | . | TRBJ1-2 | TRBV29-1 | CSVPGHGQIGYTF | TGCAGCGTCCCCGGACATGGACAAATTGGCTACACCTTC
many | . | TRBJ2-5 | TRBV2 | CASRETAAETQYF | TGTGCCAGCAGAGAGACAGCCGCGGAGACCCAGTACTTC
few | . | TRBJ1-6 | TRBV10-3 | CAISDTGRGYSPLHF | TGTGCCATCAGTGACACAGGGAGGGGTTACTCACCCCTCCACTTT
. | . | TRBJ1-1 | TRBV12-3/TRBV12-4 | CASKLGRNTEAFF | TGTGCCAGCAAACTAGGACGTAACACTGAAGCTTTCTTT
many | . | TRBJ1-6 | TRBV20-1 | CSARQIQGSYNSPLHF | TGCAGTGCTAGACAAATACAGGGCTCCTATAATTCACCCCTCCACTTT
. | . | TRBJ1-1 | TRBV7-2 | CASSLVGREFGTEAFF | TGTGCCAGCAGCTTAGTAGGTAGGGAGTTCGGCACTGAAGCTTTCTTT
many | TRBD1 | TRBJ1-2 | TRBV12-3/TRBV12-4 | CASSILTGGLYGYTF | TGTGCCAGCAGTATCCTGACAGGGGGTCTGTATGGCTACACCTTC
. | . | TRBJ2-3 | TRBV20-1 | CSASPLVVGTDTQYF | TGCAGTGCTAGCCCACTTGTGGTGGGGACAGATACGCAGTATTTT
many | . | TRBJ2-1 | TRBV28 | CASMGQHNEQFF | TGTGCCAGCATGGGGCAGCACAATGAGCAGTTCTTC
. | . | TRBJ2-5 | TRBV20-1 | CSAGTQKGTQYF | TGCAGTGCTGGGACCCAAAAAGGGACCCAGTACTTC
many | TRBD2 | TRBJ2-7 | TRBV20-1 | CSARERTSGSYEQYF | TGCAGTGCTAGAGAGAGGACTAGCGGTTCCTACGAGCAGTACTTC
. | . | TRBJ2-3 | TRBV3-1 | CASSRGTDTQYF | TGTGCCAGCAGCCGGGGAACAGATACGCAGTATTTT
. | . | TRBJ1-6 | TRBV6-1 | CASSPLQLGSPLHF | TGTGCCAGCAGCCCTTTACAGCTGGGCTCACCCCTCCACTTT
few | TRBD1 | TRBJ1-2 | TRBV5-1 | CASSLGQGRGYGYTF | TGCGCCAGCAGCTTGGGACAGGGACGCGGCTATGGCTACACCTTC
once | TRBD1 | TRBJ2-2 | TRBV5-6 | CASSLAAGGSIITGELFF | TGTGCCAGCAGCTTGGCTGCAGGGGGATCGATCATCACCGGGGAGCTGTTTTTT
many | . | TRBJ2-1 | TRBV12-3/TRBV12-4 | CASTQGGGPYNEQFF | TGTGCCAGCACCCAAGGAGGAGGGCCTTACAATGAGCAGTTCTTC
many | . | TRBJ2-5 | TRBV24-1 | CATSDSLQGAGPQETQYF | TGTGCCACCAGTGACTCCCTACAGGGTGCGGGCCCCCAAGAGACCCAGTACTTC
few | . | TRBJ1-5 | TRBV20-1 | CSARERGRQPQHF | TGCAGTGCTAGAGAGAGAGGACGTCAGCCCCAGCATTTT
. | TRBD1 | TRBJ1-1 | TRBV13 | CASSLGQGRATEAFF | TGTGCCAGCAGCTTAGGACAGGGGAGGGCCACTGAAGCTTTCTTT
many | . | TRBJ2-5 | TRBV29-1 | CSVEDGETQYF | TGCAGCGTCGAGGACGGGGAGACCCAGTACTTC
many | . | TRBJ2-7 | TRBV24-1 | CAPSSDSETYEQYF | TGTGCCCCTTCTTCTGACAGTGAGACCTACGAGCAGTACTTC
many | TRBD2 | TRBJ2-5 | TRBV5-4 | CASSLGGGARETQYF | TGTGCCAGCAGCTTGGGCGGGGGGGCCCGAGAGACCCAGTACTTC
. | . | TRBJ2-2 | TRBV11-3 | CASSLDQLKNNTGELFF | TGTGCCAGCAGCTTAGACCAACTTAAGAACAACACCGGGGAGCTGTTTTTT
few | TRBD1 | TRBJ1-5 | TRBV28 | CASKQGKVQPQHF | TGTGCCAGTAAACAGGGGAAGGTTCAGCCCCAGCATTTT
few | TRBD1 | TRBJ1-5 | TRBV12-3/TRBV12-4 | CASSERTGASNQPQHF | TGTGCCAGCAGTGAGAGGACAGGGGCCAGCAATCAGCCCCAGCATTTT
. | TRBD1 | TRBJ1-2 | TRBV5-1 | CASSYGSGGGNCGYTF | TGCGCCAGCAGCTATGGCTCAGGGGGCGGTAACTGTGGCTACACCTTC
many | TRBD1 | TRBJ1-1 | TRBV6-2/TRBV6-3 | CASRQQWDRENTEAFF | TGTGCCAGCAGACAACAATGGGACAGAGAGAACACTGAAGCTTTCTTT
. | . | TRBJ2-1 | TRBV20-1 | CSAHGHEQFF | TGCAGTGCCCACGGCCATGAGCAGTTCTTC
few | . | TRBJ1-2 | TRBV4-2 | CASSQAGYGYTF | TGTGCCAGCAGCCAAGCAGGGTATGGCTACACCTTC
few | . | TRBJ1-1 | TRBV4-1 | CASSPRPSTEAFF | TGCGCCAGCAGCCCAAGACCGAGCACTGAAGCTTTCTTT
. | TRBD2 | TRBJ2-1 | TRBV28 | CASRPGGARGEQFF | TGTGCCAGCAGACCGGGAGGGGCCCGAGGAGAGCAGTTCTTC
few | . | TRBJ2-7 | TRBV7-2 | CASTRGPSYEQYF | TGTGCCAGCACCCGTGGGCCCTCCTACGAGCAGTACTTC
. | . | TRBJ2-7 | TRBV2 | CASSDYVEDEQYF | TGTGCCAGCAGTGACTATGTCGAGGACGAGCAGTACTTC
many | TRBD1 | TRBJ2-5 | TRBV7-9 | CASNVRGETQYF | TGTGCCAGCAACGTCAGGGGGGAGACCCAGTACTTC
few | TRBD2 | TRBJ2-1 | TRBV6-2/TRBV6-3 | CASCGLAAYNEQFF | TGTGCCAGCTGTGGACTAGCAGCATACAATGAGCAGTTCTTC